Following are 32 T cell receptor beta chains from one sample sequenced in a study of post-analysis software for immune sequencing data. Whole-study findings and limits: Elevated frequency relative to controls characterized several TRBV segments in patients, TRBV5-6, TRBV5-1 and TRBV20-1 among them.

Incorporated into the TCR beta cDNA libraries were unique molecular identifiers, which served to reduce PCR and sequencing biases. TCRdb processed the PCR reads anew with MiXCR; each CDR3 protein has one entry. The sample contains approximately 630,000 distinct CDR3 sequences, 55% to 60% of which appear only once. These receptors have no identified antigens. Sequencing was performed on blood. The receptor source for this set is a girl aged 2-15 years with multiple sclerosis.

This clonotype is a singleton in its sample. The chain uses TRBV3-1 and TRBJ1-4, with TRBD1 matching 9 bases. Germline CDR1 is LGHDT and CDR2 is YNNKEL (reference sequence). The junction had 6 bases not matched to a gene; V was cut back by 4 bases and J by 3 bases. The CDR3 loop spans 16 amino acids. The CDR3 DNA follows: TGTGCCAGCAGCCTTCACAGGGGGCGGTCTAATGAAAAACTGTTTTTT. Protein sequence: CASSLHRGRSNEKLFF.

There are a few counts of this clonotype. V and J are TRBV7-2 and TRBJ2-7, with no clear D. Germline V lookup: CDR1 SGHTA, CDR2 FQGNSA. The CDR3 spans 16 residues. The V end was cut by 0 bases, the J end by 0 bases, with 12 bases between. The CDR3 spells CASSLAGSDPSYEQYF. CDR3 in DNA: TGTGCCAGCAGCTTAGCCGGGTCCGACCCCTCCTACGAGCAGTACTTC.

The chain recombines TRBV20-1 with TRBJ1-1; 7 bases agree with TRBD1. Germline V gene lookup returns CDR1 DFQATT and CDR2 SNEGSKA (reference sequence). The CDR3 spans 16 residues. V was pared by 1 base and J by 3 bases, with 11 bases of the junction left unmatched. This CDR3 reads CSARGRQGSLYTEAFF. The CDR3 DNA follows: TGCAGTGCTAGAGGGAGACAGGGCTCGCTGTACACTGAAGCTTTCTTT.

V and J are TRBV20-1 and TRBJ2-1; 8 bases are shared with TRBD1. Trimming cost V 5 bases and J 7 bases; bases outside gene matches: 7. Germline-derived CDR1 and CDR2 are DFQATT and SNEGSKA (reference sequence). The CDR3 loop spans 13 amino acids. CDR3 in amino acids: CSAPPGQGNEQFF. In nucleotides, the CDR3 is TGCAGTGCTCCTCCAGGACAGGGAAATGAGCAGTTCTTC.

The chain combines TRBV12-3 or TRBV12-4 with TRBJ1-1; D call uncertain. V was clipped by 2 bases and J by 0 bases, with 7 bases between them. The CDR3 has 14 amino acids. The CDR3 nucleotides are TGTGCCAGCAGTTTAAGGAGCTTGAACACTGAAGCTTTCTTT. It specifies CASSLRSLNTEAFF.

The sample holds a few counts of this clonotype. This rearrangement joins TRBV11-2 to TRBJ1-2; 7 bases align to TRBD1. Germline V lookup: CDR1 SGHAT, CDR2 FQNNGV. This CDR3 spans 12 amino acids. V shed 3 bases and J 10 bases; nucleotides not matched to a gene: 5. The CDR3 nucleotides read TGTGCCAGCAGCTTGACAGGGCTGGACTACACCTTC. Translation: CASSLTGLDYTF.

This chain joins TRBV29-1 and TRBJ1-2, with 8 bases identical to TRBD1. CDR1 and CDR2 from the germline V gene are SQVTM and ANQGSEA. The V gene end was trimmed by 3 bases and the J gene end by 3 bases; junction bases not matched to a gene: 6. The length of the CDR3 is 14 residues. The CDR3 spells CSVEGTGFDYGYTF. The CDR3 bases are TGCAGCGTTGAGGGGACAGGCTTTGACTATGGCTACACCTTC.

This chain connects TRBV10-3 to TRBJ1-1; D is perhaps TRBD1 (5 bases). The CDR3 extends over 15 amino acids. Germline CDR1 and CDR2: ENHRY and SYGVKD. V was pared by 6 bases and J by 8 bases, with 22 bases between. The CDR3 loop is CAISLGRAEGFEAFF. The CDR3 DNA is TGTGCCATCAGCCTGGGACGCGCCGAGGGATTCGAAGCTTTCTTT.

The chain couples TRBV5-6 to TRBJ2-1; D not certain. Germline values: CDR1 SGHDT, CDR2 YYEEEE. Trimming cost V 6 bases and J 2 bases, with 15 bases left between them. The CDR3 is 15 residues long. CDR3 sequence reads: CASKLGWHTYNEQFF. CDR3 bases: TGTGCCAGCAAGTTGGGGTGGCATACCTACAATGAGCAGTTCTTC. The full variable domain, with the rest looked up from reference TRBV5-6 and TRBJ2-1, is DAGVTQSPTHLIKTRGQQVTLRCSPKSGHDTVSWYQQALGQGPQFIFQYYEEEERQRGNFPDRFSGHQFPNYSSELNVNALLLGDSALYLCASKLGWHTYNEQFFGPGTRLTVL.

The V call is TRBV28, the J call TRBJ2-1, with TRBD2 identical over 12 bases. V trimming: 2 bases; J trimming: 8 bases; junction bases outside the gene matches: 4. This CDR3 is 15 amino acids long. Germline V gene data show CDR1 as MDHEN and CDR2 as SYDVKM. CDR3 residues: CASSLRLAGVYEQFF. Written as DNA, the CDR3 is TGTGCCAGCAGTTTACGACTAGCGGGGGTGTATGAGCAGTTCTTC.

This clonotype was recorded once. V usage is TRBV4-2 and J usage is TRBJ1-1; no reliable D call. The germline CDR1 and CDR2 sequences are LGHNA and YNFKEQ. V was cut by 0 bases and J by 4 bases, with 9 bases left in between. This CDR3 contains 14 residues. In nucleotides, the CDR3 is TGTGCCAGCAGCCAAGATAGGGCAGCCACTGAAGCTTTCTTT. Its protein product is CASSQDRAATEAFF.

This clonotype was found a few times. For the CDR3, the DNA is TGTGCCAGCAGCCCCGGCGGACAGGGGATATTCATTGAAGCTTTCTTT. Translation: CASSPGGQGIFIEAFF. The J gene is TRBJ1-1, the V gene TRBV7-9; 9 nucleotides align to TRBD1. V lost 5 bases, J lost 7 bases, and 14 bases stayed unmatched. The germline gives CDR1 SEHNR, CDR2 FQNEAQ (reference sequence). The CDR3 runs to 16 residues.

In this sample, this clonotype turned up once. The J gene is TRBJ2-5, the V gene TRBV6-2 or TRBV6-3; D is undetermined. The germline gives CDR1 MNHEY, CDR2 SVGEGT. CDR3 length: 12 amino acids. Trimming took off 4 bases at V and 4 bases at J, with 7 bases between the two ends. In DNA, the CDR3 is TGTGCCAGCAGTTCTGACGGAGAGACCCAGTACTTC. Amino acids: CASSSDGETQYF.

The sample holds a few counts of this clonotype. The chain employs TRBV12-3 or TRBV12-4 and TRBJ2-3; 7 bases match TRBD2. V shed 5 bases, J shed 2 bases, and the junction held 4 bases outside the gene matches. The CDR3 covers 14 residues. The CDR3 region has the DNA TGTGCCAGCAGTCAGAGCGGGGCCACAGATACGCAGTATTTT. It specifies CASSQSGATDTQYF.

The V call is TRBV6-4, the J call TRBJ2-1; D unclear. The CDR3 is made up of 13 amino acids. Germline V gene data show CDR1 as MRHNA and CDR2 as SNTAGT. The ends were cut back, 3 bases at V and 3 bases at J, with 6 bases in the middle. The CDR3 DNA follows: TGTGCCAGCAGTGATCGGAACTACAATGAGCAGTTCTTC. It encodes CASSDRNYNEQFF.

This clonotype has just one count. The CDR3 loop is CASSQQGARFF. CDR3 DNA: TGTGCCAGCAGCCAACAGGGGGCTCGGTTCTTC. The chain recombines TRBV3-1 with TRBJ2-1, with 8 nucleotides matching TRBD1. The germline CDR1 and CDR2 sequences are LGHDT and YNNKEL (reference sequence). The CDR3 has 11 amino acids. The V and J ends lost 2 bases and 15 bases, in that order; junction bases with no gene match: 3.

This chain links TRBV5-6 with TRBJ1-5, with 7 bases aligning to TRBD1. The CDR3 has 14 residues. V trimming: 3 bases; J trimming: 7 bases; junction bases outside the gene matches: 7. CDR1 is SGHDT and CDR2 is YYEEEE in the germline V gene. CDR3 nucleotide sequence: TGTGCCAGCAGCTATCGACAGGGCGGACAGCCCCAGCATTTT. Translating it yields CASSYRQGGQPQHF.

This sequence joins TRBV12-3 or TRBV12-4 and TRBJ2-4; 7 bases map to TRBD1. The J call is in doubt because the DNA end fits TRBJ2-7 better. The CDR3 is 14 amino acids. CDR3 bases: TGTGCCAGCAGCCCGACGGGACAGACCTACGAGCAGTACTTC. Its translation: CASSPTGQTYEQYF.

This chain connects TRBV29-1 to TRBJ1-5, with D perhaps matching TRBD1 (5 bases). The CDR3 is 13 amino acids. Germline-derived CDR1 and CDR2 are SQVTM and ANQGSEA. V was pared by 0 bases and J by 9 bases, with 12 bases between. CDR3 in amino acids: CSVEDGGGGPQHF. CDR3 nucleotide sequence: TGCAGCGTTGAAGACGGGGGTGGGGGGCCCCAGCATTTT.

CDR3 DNA: TGTGCCAGCAGCCTCGGACTTCTAGAGCAGTTCTTC. It specifies CASSLGLLEQFF. The rearrangement uses TRBV6-6 and TRBJ2-1; the D gene is possibly TRBD2 (5 bases). Germline V gene data show CDR1 as MNHNY and CDR2 as SVGAGI (reference sequence). The CDR3 runs 12 residues. Deletions cut 6 bases from V and 10 bases from J, with 13 bases between.

The chain joins TRBV5-6 to TRBJ2-4; TRBD1 aligns across 8 bases. The junction had 2 bases not matched to a gene; V was cut back by 2 bases and J by 4 bases. Per the germline V gene, CDR1 is SGHDT and CDR2 is YYEEEE. This CDR3 comprises 14 residues. CDR3 loop: CASSFRQGKNIQYF. CDR3 coding DNA: TGTGCCAGCAGCTTCAGACAGGGGAAAAACATTCAGTACTTC.

This chain connects TRBV20-1 to TRBJ2-3; no reliable D call. The CDR3 is 18 residues long. Germline V lookup: CDR1 DFQATT, CDR2 SNEGSKA (reference sequence). V shed 6 bases and J shed 2 bases, with 27 bases lying between them. This CDR3 is CSALPRAARAWATDTQYF. Here the CDR3 DNA reads TGCAGTGCCCTTCCTAGGGCCGCCCGGGCGTGGGCCACAGATACGCAGTATTTT.

This chain joins TRBV10-3 and TRBJ2-1, with D tentatively TRBD2 (6 bases). Germline loops: CDR1 ENHRY, CDR2 SYGVKD. The CDR3 has 16 residues. V gave up 4 bases and J gave up 7 bases, with 20 bases separating them. As DNA, the CDR3 is TGTGCCATCAGTGCGCGGGATCTTGGACTTCCTAATGAGCAGTTCTTC. Its protein is CAISARDLGLPNEQFF.

In its sample, this clonotype was seen a few times. The rearrangement joins TRBV7-2 to TRBJ2-1; D perhaps matches TRBD2 (5 bases). V lost 2 bases, J lost 0 bases, and 14 bases lay in between. The germline gives CDR1 SGHTA, CDR2 FQGNSA. This CDR3 has 17 amino acids. CDR3 DNA sequence: TGTGCCAGCAGCTTAAGCAGCGGTTTGAGCTCCTACAATGAGCAGTTCTTC. Protein product: CASSLSSGLSSYNEQFF.

As for this clonotype: One end of the junction is discordant with germline, which a read error may explain. The genes are TRBV4-3 and TRBJ1-1, with TRBD1 matching over 7 bases. The CDR3 spans 14 residues. Germline CDR1 and CDR2: LGHNA and YSLEER. CDR3 DNA sequence: TGCGCCAGCAGCCCTCGACAGGGAGTAACTGAAACTTTCTTT. It encodes CASSPRQGVTETFF.

This chain connects TRBV29-1 to TRBJ1-1; tentative D call: TRBD1 (6 bases). The germline V gene has CDR1 SQVTM and CDR2 ANQGSEA. The CDR3 contains 15 residues. V lost 3 bases and J 0 bases, leaving 14 bases between the germline ends. CDR3 nucleotides: TGCAGCGTTGAGTTACGACAGGCGGTGAACACTGAAGCTTTCTTT. This codes for CSVELRQAVNTEAFF.

The sample holds a few counts of this clonotype. The rearrangement links TRBV27 to TRBJ2-7; 8 nucleotides agree with TRBD1. There are 14 residues in the CDR3. J gave up 5 bases and V 4 bases, and 7 bases lay outside the gene matches. Germline V gives CDR1 MNHEY, CDR2 SMNVEV (reference sequence). CDR3 loop: CASSWTGLFNEQYF. The DNA of the CDR3 is TGTGCCAGCAGTTGGACAGGGCTCTTCAACGAGCAGTACTTC.

The rearrangement uses TRBV5-1 and TRBJ2-4; D is ambiguous. Per the germline V gene, CDR1 is SGHRS and CDR2 is YFSETQ. V lost 2 bases and J 6 bases, leaving 12 bases between the germline ends. CDR3 length: 14 amino acids. The CDR3 DNA reads as TGCGCCAGCAGCTTTAAAAGGGAAACAAACATTCAGTACTTC. Its protein is CASSFKRETNIQYF.

V usage is TRBV29-1 and J usage is TRBJ2-5; D could derive from TRBD1 or TRBD2 (6 bases each). Germline V gene data show CDR1 as SQVTM and CDR2 as ANQGSEA. The germline V and J ends were trimmed by 7 bases and 1 base, with 25 bases remaining between them. The CDR3 length is 17 residues. DNA for the CDR3: TGCAGCGCCGGGGGACACGGGCACTCTTCGACCCAAGAGACCCAGTACTTC. Translation gives CSAGGHGHSSTQETQYF. The complete variable domain, with remaining parts taken from reference TRBV29-1 and TRBJ2-5, reads SAVISQKPSRDICQRGTSLTIQCQVDSQVTMMFWYRQQPGQSLTLIATANQGSEATYESGFVIDKFPISRPNLTFSTLTVSNMSPEDSSIYLCSAGGHGHSSTQETQYFGPGTRLLVL.

This sequence joins TRBV4-1 and TRBJ2-7; D may be TRBD1 or TRBD2 (5 bases each). Per the germline V gene, CDR1 is MGHRA and CDR2 is YSYEKL. CDR3 length: 15 residues. V was cut by 1 base and J by 3 bases, with 13 bases left in between. CDR3 residues: CASSQGAEGYYEQYF. CDR3 in DNA: TGCGCCAGCAGCCAAGGCGCCGAGGGGTACTACGAGCAGTACTTC.

This chain uses TRBV5-5 with TRBJ1-1; tentatively, D is TRBD1 (5 bases). Trimming took 0 bases from V and 5 from J, leaving 14 bases between them. The CDR3 is 15 amino acids. Germline loops: CDR1 SGHKS, CDR2 YYEKEE (reference sequence). CDR3 protein: CASSLEWAAGTEAFF. CDR3 nucleotide sequence: TGTGCCAGCAGCTTGGAATGGGCGGCAGGGACTGAAGCTTTCTTT. Full variable domain (missing parts from reference TRBV5-5 and TRBJ1-1): DAGVTQSPTHLIKTRGQQVTLRCSPISGHKSVSWYQQVLGQGPQFIFQYYEKEERGRGNFPDRFSARQFPNYSSELNVNALLLGDSALYLCASSLEWAAGTEAFFGQGTRLTVV.

The chain joins TRBV6-5 to TRBJ2-3; no clear D gene. This CDR3 is 16 amino acids long. Germline V CDR1 and CDR2: MNHEY, SVGAGI. The V and J ends lost 0 bases and 0 bases respectively, with 10 bases between them. Here the CDR3 reads CASSYSRTVSTDTQYF. For the CDR3, the DNA is TGTGCCAGCAGTTACTCGAGAACGGTTAGCACAGATACGCAGTATTTT.